The 29 T cell receptor beta chains presented below share a single source sample, sequenced in a study of technical replicates of blood from a handful of donors. Using immunoSEQ multiplex PCR, the repertoire was profiled, and TCRdb retains in-frame clones only, with some absent. There are some 80,000 clones in the sample; around 90% occur only once, and roughly 0.4% lies in the top ten. Sequenced sample: T cells isolated from PBMCs. Receptors originate from a human donor in good health.

V usage is TRBV10-3 and J usage is TRBJ1-5, with D tentatively TRBD1 (6 bases). V lost 0 bases to trimming and J lost 4 bases, with 10 bases between them. The CDR3 extends over 15 amino acids. Germline V gene sequence: CDR1 ENHRY, CDR2 SYGVKD. This CDR3 reads CAISESGTSNQPQHF. Here the CDR3 DNA reads TGTGCCATCAGTGAGTCCGGGACATCTAATCAGCCCCAGCATTTT.

V and J are TRBV7-3 and TRBJ2-3; 7 bases agree with TRBD1. Germline trimming cut 5 bases from V and 6 bases from J; bases unmatched to any gene: 8. The CDR3 contains 14 residues. The germline CDR1 and CDR2 sequences are SGHTA and FQGTGA. The CDR3 bases are TGTGCCAGCAGCCAAGACAGGGTTAGCGATACGCAGTATTTT. Residues: CASSQDRVSDTQYF. Using reference TRBV7-3 and TRBJ2-3 for the parts outside the CDR3, the full variable domain is GAGVSQTPSNKVTEKGKYVELRCDPISGHTALYWYRQSLGQGPEFLIYFQGTGAADDSGLPNDRFFAVRPEGSVSTLKIQRTERGDSAVYLCASSQDRVSDTQYFGPGTRLTVL.

The J gene is TRBJ2-5, the V gene TRBV9; tentatively, D is TRBD1 (5 bases). Germline-derived CDR1 and CDR2 are SGDLS and YYNGEE. The CDR3 runs to 14 residues. Trimming removed 0 bases at V and 5 bases at J, with 11 bases between. CDR3 residues: CASSVGLGAETQYF. The CDR3 DNA sequence: TGTGCCAGCAGCGTAGGGTTAGGGGCCGAGACCCAGTACTTC.

The chain recombines TRBV7-9 with TRBJ1-2; D ambiguous. Trimming pared 3 bases from V and 2 bases from J, leaving 10 bases between. Germline V CDR1 and CDR2: SEHNR, FQNEAQ (reference sequence). The CDR3 has 14 residues. CDR3 sequence reads: CASSLSEQNYGYTF. CDR3 bases: TGTGCCAGCAGCTTGTCCGAACAGAACTATGGCTACACCTTC. Drawing the rest from reference TRBV7-9 and TRBJ1-2, the complete variable domain is DTGVSQNPRHKITKRGQNVTFRCDPISEHNRLYWYRQTLGQGPEFLTYFQNEAQLEKSRLLSDRFSAERPKGSFSTLEIQRTEQGDSAMYLCASSLSEQNYGYTFGSGTRLTVV.

V is TRBV5-4 and J is TRBJ2-5; 8 bases line up with TRBD1. The ends lost 3 bases at V and 5 bases at J; junction bases unmatched: 9. Germline loops: CDR1 SGHNT, CDR2 YYREEE (reference sequence). The CDR3 loop spans 15 amino acids. The CDR3 region is CASSYRTGSMETQYF. As DNA, the CDR3 is TGTGCCAGCAGCTATCGGACAGGGTCTATGGAGACCCAGTACTTC.

V is TRBV27 and J is TRBJ1-5; 10 bases map to TRBD1. The CDR3 is 15 amino acids. CDR1 is MNHEY, CDR2 SMNVEV, per germline (reference sequence). V shed 3 bases and J 4 bases; nucleotides not matched to a gene: 3. The CDR3 region has the DNA TGTGCCAGCAGTTTGGGGACAGGGGTAAATCAGCCCCAGCATTTT. Residues: CASSLGTGVNQPQHF.

This rearrangement joins TRBV11-2 to TRBJ1-5; possibly TRBD1 for D (5 bases). The germline CDR1 and CDR2 sequences are SGHAT and FQNNGV. Between the trimmed V and J ends, which lost 5 bases and 6 bases, there was a span of 20 bases. The CDR3 totals 16 residues. CDR3: CASSPRVGAGLQPQHF. The CDR3 nucleotides are TGTGCCAGCAGCCCAAGGGTAGGGGCAGGGCTTCAGCCCCAGCATTTT.

This rearrangement joins TRBV21-1 to TRBJ2-2; the table's D call, TRBD2, has no DNA check behind it. TRBV21-1 has pseudogene status. The CDR3 has 16 residues. The CDR3 DNA reads as TGTGCCAGCAGCAAAGCTATTGGACTAGCGGACGGGGAGCTGTTTTTT. This gives the protein CASSKAIGLADGELFF.

The CDR3 loop is CASSRGQAYEQYF. In DNA form, the CDR3 reads TGTGCCAGCAGCCGCGGACAGGCCTACGAGCAGTACTTC. The genes are TRBV7-8 and TRBJ2-7, with TRBD1 identical over 7 bases. CDR3 size: 13 residues. The ends lost 5 bases at V and 2 bases at J; junction bases unmatched: 3. The germline V gene encodes CDR1 SGHVS and CDR2 FQNEAQ. Full variable domain (rest looked up from reference TRBV7-8 and TRBJ2-7): GAGVSQSPRYKVAKRGQDVALRCDPISGHVSLFWYQQALGQGPEFLTYFQNEAQLDKSGLPSDRFFAERPEGSVSTLKIQRTQQEDSAVYLCASSRGQAYEQYFGPGTRLTVT.

The chain links TRBV11-2 to TRBJ2-1, with TRBD2 matching over 11 bases. CDR1 and CDR2 from the germline V gene are SGHAT and FQNNGV. J gave up 0 bases and V 5 bases, and 3 bases lay outside the gene matches. The length of the CDR3 is 16 residues. CDR3 loop: CASSATSGGSYNEQFF. In DNA, the CDR3 is TGTGCCAGCAGCGCTACTAGCGGGGGCTCCTACAATGAGCAGTTCTTC.

The genes are TRBV20-1 and TRBJ1-4; no clear D gene. V was cut by 6 bases and J by 3 bases, with 5 bases left in between. The CDR3 extends over 11 amino acids. Germline CDR1 and CDR2: DFQATT and SNEGSKA (reference sequence). CDR3 sequence: CSAGSNEKLFF. CDR3 DNA: TGCAGTGCGGGCTCTAATGAAAAACTGTTTTTT.

The J gene is TRBJ2-7, the V gene TRBV11-2; unclear D gene. The CDR3 length is 13 residues. Germline V gene data show CDR1 as SGHAT and CDR2 as FQNNGV. Trimming took 2 bases from V and 5 from J, leaving 10 bases between them. CDR3 nucleotide sequence: TGTGCCAGCAGCTTATACGGTCGCCACGAGCAGTACTTC. It is translated as CASSLYGRHEQYF.

The J gene is TRBJ2-7, the V gene TRBV6-5; 7 bases line up with TRBD2. The CDR3 is made up of 13 amino acids. Germline CDR1 is MNHEY and CDR2 is SVGAGI. V was pared by 6 bases and J by 4 bases, with 6 bases of the junction left unmatched. The CDR3 is CASRGGEGYEQYF. Written as DNA, the CDR3 is TGTGCCAGCAGAGGCGGGGAGGGGTACGAGCAGTACTTC.

As DNA, the CDR3 is TGTGCCAGCAGTTTTGGGACTTCAATGACCCAGTACTTC. It translates to CASSFGTSMTQYF. The rearrangement links TRBV6-5 to TRBJ2-5; perhaps TRBD2 as D (6 bases). V was clipped by 4 bases and J by 7 bases, with 13 bases between them. CDR1 and CDR2 from the germline V gene are MNHEY and SVGAGI. This CDR3 contains 13 residues.

A single count supports this clone. CDR3 residues: CASSSGLFEQFF. The CDR3 nucleotides are TGTGCCAGCAGTTCGGGGTTGTTTGAGCAGTTCTTC. The genes are TRBV6-5 and TRBJ2-1, with D possibly matching TRBD2 (5 bases). The CDR3 totals 12 residues. V dropped 4 bases and J dropped 9 bases, with 10 bases sitting between them. From germline, CDR1 is MNHEY and CDR2 SVGAGI.

V is TRBV30 and J is TRBJ1-5; D gene unclear. This CDR3 region has 12 residues. Germline assignment: CDR1 GTSNPN and CDR2 SVGIG (reference sequence). Trimming pared 0 bases from V and 6 bases from J, leaving 6 bases between. CDR3 in DNA: TGTGCCTGGAGTGTACAGAGTCAGCCCCAGCATTTT. This translates into CAWSVQSQPQHF.

The chain recombines TRBV27 with TRBJ1-1; the match to TRBD1 covers 9 bases. Per the germline V gene, CDR1 is MNHEY and CDR2 is SMNVEV (reference sequence). With 6 bases clipped from V and 7 bases from J, the junction kept 9 bases outside the gene matches. The CDR3 length is 14 residues. The DNA for the CDR3 is TGTGCCAGCAGGCAAAGTGACAGGGGGGGTGAAGCTTTCTTT. Translated: CASRQSDRGGEAFF.

This chain connects TRBV6-1 to TRBJ1-2; maybe TRBD1 (5 bases). Trimming shortened V by 3 bases and J by 7 bases, and 12 bases separated the two germline ends. This CDR3 spans 13 amino acids. Germline CDR1 MNHNS, CDR2 SASEGT. The CDR3 DNA sequence: TGTGCCAGCAGTGAGGGCAGGGCTAGTGGCTACACCTTC. This codes for CASSEGRASGYTF.

Notes on this clone: At one end, the junction sequence differs from germline, possibly due to a read error. The chain recombines TRBV10-3 with TRBJ1-2; D is possibly TRBD1 (6 bases). CDR3 length equals 12 residues. Per the germline V gene, CDR1 is ENHRY and CDR2 is SYGVKD. The CDR3 protein is CAISELEQGVFF. The CDR3 nucleotides are TGTGCCATCAGTGAGCTCGAACAGGGCGTTTTCTTC.

This clone was observed a single time. This rearrangement joins TRBV4-1 to TRBJ1-4; the D is unclear. There are 15 residues in the CDR3. V gave up 0 bases and J gave up 7 bases, with 12 bases separating them. The germline gives CDR1 MGHRA, CDR2 YSYEKL. The CDR3 region has the DNA TGCGCCAGCAGCCAAGACGAGGGTGATGGTGAAAAACTGTTTTTT. Amino acid sequence: CASSQDEGDGEKLFF.

The gene calls are TRBV7-3 and TRBJ2-2, with 15 bases identical to TRBD2. This CDR3 has 16 residues. V shed 4 bases and J 6 bases; nucleotides not matched to a gene: 3. CDR1 is SGHTA, CDR2 FQGTGA, per germline. The CDR3 DNA follows: TGTGCCAGCAGCTCCGGACTAGCGGGAGGGGCCGGGGAGCTGTTTTTT. This gives the protein CASSSGLAGGAGELFF. The whole variable domain, remainder taken from reference TRBV7-3 and TRBJ2-2, is GAGVSQTPSNKVTEKGKYVELRCDPISGHTALYWYRQSLGQGPEFLIYFQGTGAADDSGLPNDRFFAVRPEGSVSTLKIQRTERGDSAVYLCASSSGLAGGAGELFFGEGSRLTVL.

The chain joins TRBV6-5 to TRBJ2-1; D ambiguous. This CDR3 contains 11 residues. Germline CDR1 reads MNHEY; CDR2 reads SVGAGI. The V and J ends lost 6 bases and 4 bases respectively, with 4 bases between them. The CDR3 spells CASRTYNEQFF. DNA of the CDR3: TGTGCCAGCAGAACTTACAATGAGCAGTTCTTC.

This chain links TRBV14 with TRBJ2-3; D gene ambiguous. Germline CDR1 is SGHDN and CDR2 is FVKESK. Trimming stripped 4 bases from V and 5 bases from J, with 16 bases between. This CDR3 region has 15 residues. The CDR3 loop reads CASSPHAAEVDTQYF. The CDR3 nucleotides read TGTGCCAGCAGCCCTCATGCGGCCGAGGTAGATACGCAGTATTTT. The complete variable domain, with remaining parts taken from reference TRBV14 and TRBJ2-3, reads EAGVTQFPSHSVIEKGQTVTLRCDPISGHDNLYWYRRVMGKEIKFLLHFVKESKQDESGMPNNRFLAERTGGTYSTLKVQPAELEDSGVYFCASSPHAAEVDTQYFGPGTRLTVL.

The rearrangement joins TRBV19 to TRBJ2-7; 8 bases align to TRBD1. V gave up 9 bases and J gave up 2 bases; unmatched junction bases: 3. CDR1 and CDR2 from the germline V gene are LNHDA and SQIVND (reference sequence). The CDR3 runs to 12 residues. CDR3 coding DNA: TGTGCCAGCGCGGACAGGGCCTACGAGCAGTACTTC. Amino acids: CASADRAYEQYF.

The chain is built from TRBV7-9 and TRBJ2-1; 10 nucleotides align to TRBD2. The CDR3 has 13 amino acids. Per the germline V gene, CDR1 is SEHNR and CDR2 is FQNEAQ (reference sequence). V was clipped by 9 bases and J by 7 bases; unmatched bases: 6. CDR3 amino acids: CARATSGDNEQFF. CDR3 coding DNA: TGTGCCAGGGCTACTAGCGGGGATAATGAGCAGTTCTTC.

V gene TRBV28 combines with J gene TRBJ2-2; 10 bases are shared with TRBD2. The germline V gene has CDR1 MDHEN and CDR2 SYDVKM. The CDR3 loop spans 16 amino acids. V dropped 2 bases and J dropped 6; count of bases not matched to a gene: 6. CDR3 protein: CASSLLLAGDSGELFF. Written as DNA, the CDR3 is TGTGCCAGCAGTTTACTGCTAGCGGGAGACTCCGGGGAGCTGTTTTTT.

The chain is built from TRBV7-3 and TRBJ2-5; possibly TRBD1 for D (6 bases). CDR1 is SGHTA, CDR2 FQGTGA, per germline. Trimming cost V 3 bases and J 1 base, with 9 bases left between them. This CDR3 is 14 amino acids long. In DNA form, the CDR3 reads TGTGCCAGCAGCTTGAGGGGGACCCAAGAGACCCAGTACTTC. Protein sequence: CASSLRGTQETQYF.

This clone was picked up one time. This chain joins TRBV7-9 and TRBJ2-5; the D is unclear. Germline V CDR1 and CDR2: SEHNR, FQNEAQ (reference sequence). This CDR3 comprises 13 residues. The V and J ends lost 2 bases and 4 bases respectively, with 8 bases between them. The chain's CDR3 is CASSLYPGETQYF. DNA of the CDR3: TGTGCCAGCAGCTTATATCCGGGAGAGACCCAGTACTTC.

The CDR3 sequence is CASMGLSDTQYF. CDR3 coding DNA: TGTGCCAGCATGGGACTTTCAGATACGCAGTATTTT. The rearrangement links TRBV19 to TRBJ2-3; weak D call: TRBD2 (6 bases). The length of the CDR3 is 12 residues. Germline V gene data show CDR1 as LNHDA and CDR2 as SQIVND (reference sequence). Trimming cost V 9 bases and J 4 bases, with 11 bases left between them.